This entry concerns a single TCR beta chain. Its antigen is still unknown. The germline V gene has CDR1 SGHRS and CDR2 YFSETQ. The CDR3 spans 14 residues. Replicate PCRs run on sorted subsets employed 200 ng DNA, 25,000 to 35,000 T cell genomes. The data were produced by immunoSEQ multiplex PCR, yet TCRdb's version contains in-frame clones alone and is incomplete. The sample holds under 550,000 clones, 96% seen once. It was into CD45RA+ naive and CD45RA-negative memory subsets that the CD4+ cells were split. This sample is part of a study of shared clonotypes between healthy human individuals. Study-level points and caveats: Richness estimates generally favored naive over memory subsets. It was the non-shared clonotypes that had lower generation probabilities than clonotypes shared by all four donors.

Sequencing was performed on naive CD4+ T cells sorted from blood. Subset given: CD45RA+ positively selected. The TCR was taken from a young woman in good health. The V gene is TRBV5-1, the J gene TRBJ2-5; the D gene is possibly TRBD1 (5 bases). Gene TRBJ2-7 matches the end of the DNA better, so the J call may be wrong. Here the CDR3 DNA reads TGCGCCAGCAGCTTGGCCGCAGGGTCCGACGAGCAGTACTTC. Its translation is CASSLAAGSDEQYF.